A selection of T cell receptor beta chains follows, all from one sample in a study of cytomegalovirus exposure and HLA in healthy donors. Using immunoSEQ multiplex PCR, the repertoire was profiled, and TCRdb retains in-frame clones only, with some absent. Of approximately 130,000 clones listed, over 65% are singletons. The source material was PBMCs. The source of these receptors is a woman in her forties in good health and CMV-seronegative. CDR3s include the opening cysteine and the closing phenylalanine or tryptophan.

CDR3 protein	J gene	V gene
CASSQVMGVQETQYF	TRBJ2-5	TRBV7-8
CASSTDTSYNEQFF	TRBJ2-1	TRBV2
CASSPIVTDNSPLHF	TRBJ1-6	TRBV18
CASSFGSSTRYF	TRBJ2-5	TRBV7-9
CASSFTSGRAPEADTQYF	TRBJ2-3	TRBV28
CASSPGTVGNTIYF	TRBJ1-3	TRBV7-9
CASSREYNTEAFF	TRBJ1-1	TRBV6-5
CASTLLAGASYEQYF	TRBJ2-7	TRBV6-1
CSSSFGIETQYF	TRBJ2-5	TRBV7-9
CASSPGRGLATTYEQYF	TRBJ2-7	TRBV5-4
CASSFSGGSGEKLFF	TRBJ1-4	TRBV7-2
CASSTSGSSEQFF	TRBJ2-1	TRBV4-1
CASSPPGTRKYNEQFF	TRBJ2-1	TRBV4-1
CASSYTPGQGDF	TRBJ2-5	TRBV2
CASSWQGNTEAFF	TRBJ1-1	TRBV11-2
CASSPRRGGTQYF	TRBJ2-5	TRBV19
CASSQPSGQYDYGYTF	TRBJ1-2	TRBV28
CASSVPGQGAGEKLFF	TRBJ1-4	TRBV7-9
CASSLGITNYEQYF	.	TRBV11-2
CASSESGGRELFF	TRBJ2-2	TRBV6-1
CASRQGGGYTF	TRBJ1-2	TRBV28
CASSLGRGSGYYYNEQFF	TRBJ2-1	TRBV5-1
CASSPPGGRGNEQFF	TRBJ2-1	TRBV28
CASTRRLGTGSYNEQFF	TRBJ2-1	TRBV7-9
CASRPGTAGTDTQYF	TRBJ2-3	TRBV19
CASSLDRAQTGELFF	TRBJ2-2	TRBV2
CASSGLAEGNEQFF	TRBJ2-1	TRBV6-1
CATRDREGGNEQFF	TRBJ2-1	TRBV2
CASSPLVSYTEAFF	TRBJ1-1	TRBV27
CASSPLANLALGNTIYF	TRBJ1-3	TRBV18
CASSFQRTGLSGYTF	TRBJ1-2	TRBV7-9
CSGFTERNEAFF	TRBJ1-1	TRBV29-1
CASRKGQPNTEAFF	TRBJ1-1	TRBV28
CASSINRMNTEAFF	TRBJ1-1	TRBV19
CASSMLAGVPLLEQYF	TRBJ2-7	TRBV7-2
CASSPPRDQETQYF	TRBJ2-5	TRBV6-5
CASSPVGGGADTQYF	TRBJ2-3	TRBV18
CASSLGPNNEQFF	TRBJ2-1	TRBV7-2
CASSPPEMGQGVDGYTF	TRBJ1-2	TRBV18
CASTTGPQETQYF	TRBJ2-5	TRBV27